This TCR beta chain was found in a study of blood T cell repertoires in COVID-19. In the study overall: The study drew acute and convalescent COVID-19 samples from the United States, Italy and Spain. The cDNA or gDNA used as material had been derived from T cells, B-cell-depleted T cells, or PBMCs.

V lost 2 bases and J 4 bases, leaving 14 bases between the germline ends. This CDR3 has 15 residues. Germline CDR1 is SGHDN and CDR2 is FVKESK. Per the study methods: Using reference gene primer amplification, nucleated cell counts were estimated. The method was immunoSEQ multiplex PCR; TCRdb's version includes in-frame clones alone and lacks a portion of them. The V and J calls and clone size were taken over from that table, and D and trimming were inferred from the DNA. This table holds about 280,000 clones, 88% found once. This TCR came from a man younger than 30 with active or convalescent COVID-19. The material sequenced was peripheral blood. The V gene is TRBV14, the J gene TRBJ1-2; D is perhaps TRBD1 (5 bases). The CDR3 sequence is CASSQSPDISYGYTF. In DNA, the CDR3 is TGTGCCAGCAGCCAAAGCCCGGACATCTCCTATGGCTACACCTTC.